These 5 T cell receptor beta chains originate from one sample sequenced in a study of T cells in Graves' hyperthyroidism and ophthalmopathy (dated by TCRdb to about 2019). The library was obtained by multiplex PCR. The sequencer was an Illumina HiSeq 2000. Amplification of TCR beta CDR3 regions was carried out from RNA transcripts. For the first round of RT-PCR on the TCR CDR3, the HTBI primer set was used together with the Qiagen OneStep RT-PCR kit. The raw public data were reprocessed by TCRdb itself: fastp quality trimming at Q25, MiXCR clonotype calling, in-frame beta chains only. Rows matching on CDR3 protein sequence are summarized as one entry with the most common DNA and genes. This sample has 390,000 or so distinct CDR3 sequences in its table, and over 12% of those were observed once. About 13% of the sample is held by the ten biggest clonotypes. The sample consisted of blood. Source of these receptors: a man between 18 and 35 years old with Graves' ophthalmopathy.

Turning to this clonotype: This sequence may be a read error, since a much larger clone differs from it by one base. The rearrangement joins TRBV6-5 to TRBJ1-3; D gene uncertain. In germline, CDR1 is MNHEY, CDR2 SVGAGI. The CDR3 totals 16 residues. The DNA for the CDR3 is TGTGCCGGCAGTTACTCAAGGCCACTCTCTGGAAACACCATATATTTT. Its translation is CAGSYSRPLSGNTIYF.

The chain links TRBV10-1 to TRBJ2-2; the D gene is possibly TRBD1 (6 bases). CDR1 is WNHNN, CDR2 SYGVQD, per germline (reference sequence). Trimming took 7 bases from V and 4 from J, leaving 13 bases between them. The CDR3 covers 14 residues. CDR3 region: CASNSGASTGELFF. For the CDR3, the DNA is TGCGCCAGCAACTCAGGGGCTAGCACCGGGGAGCTGTTTTTT.

The sample holds many counts of this clonotype. This chain links TRBV20-1 with TRBJ2-2; D possibly corresponds to TRBD1 (5 bases). Trimming took 6 bases from V and 0 from J, leaving 8 bases between them. The CDR3 loop spans 13 amino acids. CDR1 is DFQATT, CDR2 SNEGSKA, per germline (reference sequence). This CDR3 reads CSARQTNTGELFF. CDR3 nucleotide sequence: TGCAGTGCGAGACAGACGAACACCGGGGAGCTGTTTTTT.

This clonotype was recorded many times. V gene TRBV2 combines with J gene TRBJ1-1, with D maybe TRBD1 (6 bases). The CDR3 loop spans 14 amino acids. CDR1 and CDR2 from the germline V gene are SNHLY and FYNNEI. V was cut by 4 bases and J by 1 base, with 10 bases left in between. Here the CDR3 reads CASSVGGPNTEAFF. The CDR3 nucleotides are TGTGCCAGCAGTGTGGGGGGCCCGAACACTGAAGCTTTCTTT.

V and J are TRBV29-1 and TRBJ2-5, with D uncertain. CDR3 length equals 16 residues. V gave up 7 bases and J gave up 0 bases, with 21 bases separating them. The germline V gene has CDR1 SQVTM and CDR2 ANQGSEA. The CDR3 nucleotides read TGCAGCGCAGAGCCCCCCAGCGCAATATACCAAGAGACCCAGTACTTC. It yields the protein CSAEPPSAIYQETQYF.